What follows is one T cell receptor (beta chain) and its context. The data belong to a study of T cell changes during pregnancy in multiple sclerosis. CDR1 is SGDLS and CDR2 is YYNGEE in the germline V gene. This CDR3 contains 13 residues. Trimming stripped 1 base from V and 6 bases from J, with 8 bases between. Profiling relied on immunoSEQ multiplex PCR, and the TCRdb table lists in-frame clones only, not all of them. Of about 80,000 clones in the sample, just over 90% are singletons; the top ten hold less than 3%. The chain carries TRBV9 and TRBJ2-1, with D hard to call. Specimen: peripheral blood, collected before pregnancy. The sequence was collected from a female donor with multiple sclerosis, enrolled in a pregnancy study. The DNA of the CDR3 is TGTGCCAGCAGCGTAAATCTAGTCAATGAGCAGTTCTTC. As protein: CASSVNLVNEQFF.